Shown below are 2 T cell receptor beta chains from a single sample sequenced in a study of T-cell reconstitution after alpha-beta-depleted transplantation in children. Preparing the TCRbeta library involved the use of unique molecular identifiers. TCRdb itself ran the PCR reads through MiXCR, one entry per CDR3 protein. The sample lists around 680,000 distinct CDR3 sequences, around a sixth seen once, with 1.1% in the top ten. Material: PBMCs from the stem cell graft donor, obtained from the stem cell graft. These receptors came from a human donor who donated a stem cell graft to a child with acute myeloid leukemia.

This clonotype has only a few counts. The chain employs TRBV20-1 and TRBJ1-1; the match to TRBD1 covers 7 bases. V lost 4 bases to trimming and J lost 4 bases; unmatched junction nucleotides: 6. The germline CDR1 and CDR2 sequences are DFQATT and SNEGSKA (reference sequence). The CDR3 length is 13 residues. In DNA, the CDR3 is TGCAGTGCTAACGGACAGGCGGCCACTGAAGCTTTCTTT. The encoded protein is CSANGQAATEAFF.

This clonotype was seen many times. Here the CDR3 DNA reads TGCAGTGCTAGAGATGAAATCGACGAGCAGTACTTC. It encodes CSARDEIDEQYF. The V and J genes are TRBV20-1 and TRBJ2-7; D call uncertain. The CDR3 is made up of 12 amino acids. The germline CDR1 and CDR2 sequences are DFQATT and SNEGSKA (reference sequence). V was cut by 0 bases and J by 5 bases, with 8 bases left in between.